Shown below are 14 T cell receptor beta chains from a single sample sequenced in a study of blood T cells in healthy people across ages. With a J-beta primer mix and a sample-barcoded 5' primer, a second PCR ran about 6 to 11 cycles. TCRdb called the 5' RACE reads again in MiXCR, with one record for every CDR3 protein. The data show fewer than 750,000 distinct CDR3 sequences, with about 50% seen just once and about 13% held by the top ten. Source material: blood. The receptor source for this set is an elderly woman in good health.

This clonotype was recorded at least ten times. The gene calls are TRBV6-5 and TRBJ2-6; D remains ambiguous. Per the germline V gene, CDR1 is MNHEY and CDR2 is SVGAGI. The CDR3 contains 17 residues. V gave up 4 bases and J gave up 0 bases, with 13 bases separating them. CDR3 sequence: CASSLRTVDSGANVLTF. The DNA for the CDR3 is TGTGCCAGCAGTTTGAGGACGGTCGACTCTGGGGCCAACGTCCTGACTTTC.

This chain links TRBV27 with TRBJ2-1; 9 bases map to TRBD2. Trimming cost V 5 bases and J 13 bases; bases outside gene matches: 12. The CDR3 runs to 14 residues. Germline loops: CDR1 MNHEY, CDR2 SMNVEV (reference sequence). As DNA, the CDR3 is TGTGCCAGCAGTGTCTCGGGACTAGCAAAAGCCCAGTTCTTC. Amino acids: CASSVSGLAKAQFF.

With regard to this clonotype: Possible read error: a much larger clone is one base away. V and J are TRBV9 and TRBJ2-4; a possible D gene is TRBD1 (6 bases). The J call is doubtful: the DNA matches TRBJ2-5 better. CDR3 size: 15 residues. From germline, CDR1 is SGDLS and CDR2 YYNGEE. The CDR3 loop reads CAGSGTGTRQETQYF. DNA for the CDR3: TGTGCCGGCAGCGGTACCGGGACAAGACAAGAGACCCAGTACTTC.

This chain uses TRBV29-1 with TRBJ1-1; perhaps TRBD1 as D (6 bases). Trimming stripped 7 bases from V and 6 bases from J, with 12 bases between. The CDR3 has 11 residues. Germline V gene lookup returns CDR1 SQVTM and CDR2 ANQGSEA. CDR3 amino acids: CSGNDRSEAFF. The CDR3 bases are TGCAGCGGGAACGACAGGTCTGAAGCTTTCTTT.

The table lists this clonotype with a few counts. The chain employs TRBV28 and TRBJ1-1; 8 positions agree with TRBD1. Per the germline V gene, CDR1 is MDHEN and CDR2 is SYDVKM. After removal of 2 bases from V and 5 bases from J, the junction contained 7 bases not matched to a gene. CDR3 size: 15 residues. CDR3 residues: CASSLARQGRTEAFF. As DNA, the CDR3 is TGTGCCAGCAGTTTAGCCCGACAGGGGAGGACTGAAGCTTTCTTT.

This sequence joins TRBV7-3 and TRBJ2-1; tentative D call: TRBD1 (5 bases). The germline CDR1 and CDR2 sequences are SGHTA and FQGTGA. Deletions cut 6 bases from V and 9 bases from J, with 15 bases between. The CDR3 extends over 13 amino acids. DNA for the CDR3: TGTGCCAGCAGGCACAACCCTGACAGTGAGCAGTTCTTC. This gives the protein CASRHNPDSEQFF.

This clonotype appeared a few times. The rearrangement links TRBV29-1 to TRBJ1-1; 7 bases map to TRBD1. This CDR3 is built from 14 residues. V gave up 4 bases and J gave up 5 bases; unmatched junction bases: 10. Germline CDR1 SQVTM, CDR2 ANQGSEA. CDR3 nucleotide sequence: TGCAGCGTTGGGGAACAGGGGTTTGCGACTGAAGCTTTCTTT. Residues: CSVGEQGFATEAFF. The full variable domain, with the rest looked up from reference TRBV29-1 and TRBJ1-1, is SAVISQKPSRDICQRGTSLTIQCQVDSQVTMMFWYRQQPGQSLTLIATANQGSEATYESGFVIDKFPISRPNLTFSTLTVSNMSPEDSSIYLCSVGEQGFATEAFFGQGTRLTVV.

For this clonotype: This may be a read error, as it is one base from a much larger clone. This chain's CDR3 is CSVGLRTGYNEQYF. The CDR3 DNA sequence: TGCAGCGTTGGGCTGCGGACAGGTTACAATGAGCAGTACTTC. The chain recombines TRBV29-1 with TRBJ2-7; 7 bases fit TRBD1. Germline V gene sequence: CDR1 SQVTM, CDR2 ANQGSEA. This CDR3 is built from 14 residues. V gave up 4 bases and J gave up 7 bases; unmatched junction bases: 13.

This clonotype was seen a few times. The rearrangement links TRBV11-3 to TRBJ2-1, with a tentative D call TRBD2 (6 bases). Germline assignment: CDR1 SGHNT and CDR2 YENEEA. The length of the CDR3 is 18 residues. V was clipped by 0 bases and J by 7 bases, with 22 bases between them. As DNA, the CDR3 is TGTGCCAGCAGCTTAGATTCGGGTGGTGGAGGAGGGGTGAATGAGCAGTTCTTC. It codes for CASSLDSGGGGGVNEQFF.

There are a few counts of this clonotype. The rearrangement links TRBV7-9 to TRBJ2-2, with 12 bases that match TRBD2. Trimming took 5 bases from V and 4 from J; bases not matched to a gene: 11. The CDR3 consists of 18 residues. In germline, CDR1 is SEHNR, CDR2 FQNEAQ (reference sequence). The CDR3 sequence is CASSPPAGLAGLTGELFF. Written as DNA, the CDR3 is TGTGCCAGCAGCCCACCCGCAGGACTAGCGGGACTCACCGGGGAGCTGTTTTTT.

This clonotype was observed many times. The CDR3 DNA sequence: TGCAGTGCCGCCGACAGTTTGTCCTACGAGCAGTACTTC. Protein: CSAADSLSYEQYF. This rearrangement joins TRBV20-1 to TRBJ2-7; D perhaps matches TRBD1 (5 bases). The V end was cut by 6 bases, the J end by 1 base, with 13 bases between. Germline CDR1 reads DFQATT; CDR2 reads SNEGSKA (reference sequence). The CDR3 has 13 amino acids.

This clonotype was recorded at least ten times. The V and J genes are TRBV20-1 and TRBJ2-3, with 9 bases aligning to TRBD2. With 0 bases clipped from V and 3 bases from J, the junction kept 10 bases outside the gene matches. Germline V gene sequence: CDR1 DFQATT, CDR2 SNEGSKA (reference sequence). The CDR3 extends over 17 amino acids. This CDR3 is CSARDPLAGDSTDTQYF. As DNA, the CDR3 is TGCAGTGCTAGAGATCCCTTAGCGGGAGATTCGACAGATACGCAGTATTTT.

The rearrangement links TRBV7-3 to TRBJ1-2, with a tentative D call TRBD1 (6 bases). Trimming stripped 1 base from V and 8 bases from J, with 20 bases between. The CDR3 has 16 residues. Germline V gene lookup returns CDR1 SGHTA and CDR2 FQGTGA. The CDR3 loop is CASSLMPANEGEGYTF. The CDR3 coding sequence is TGTGCCAGCAGCTTAATGCCGGCTAACGAGGGGGAAGGCTACACCTTC.

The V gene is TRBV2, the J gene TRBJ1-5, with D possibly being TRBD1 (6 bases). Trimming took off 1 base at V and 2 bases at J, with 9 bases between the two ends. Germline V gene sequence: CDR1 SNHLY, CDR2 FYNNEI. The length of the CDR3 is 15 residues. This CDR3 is CASSEGGAGNQPQHF. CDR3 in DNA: TGTGCCAGCAGTGAAGGGGGGGCTGGCAATCAGCCCCAGCATTTT.